Detailed here is one TCR beta chain. Antigen unknown. The source of the sample is a study of shared clonotypes between healthy human individuals. Points from the study as a whole: Sampling used blood alone; tissue repertoires probably differ.

Germline-derived CDR1 and CDR2 are LNHDA and SQIVND (reference sequence). V was trimmed by 3 bases and J by 6 bases, leaving 12 bases between them. The CDR3 loop spans 13 amino acids. Naive CD8 cells lacked CD45RO, underwent positive selection for CCR7 and left out terminally differentiated effector memory CD45RA+ cells. Libraries were prepared by immunoSEQ multiplex PCR; TCRdb keeps only in-frame clonotypes and omits some of them. The table has millions of clones, about 94% seen once; the top ten hold 0.85% to 1.3%. The source material was naive CD8+ T cells sorted from blood. The origin of this receptor is a man between 18 and 29 years old in good health. The chain is built from TRBV19 and TRBJ2-7, with D possibly being TRBD1 (5 bases). The CDR3 loop reads CASSIKGASEQYF. CDR3 DNA sequence: TGTGCCAGTAGTATTAAAGGGGCGAGCGAGCAGTACTTC.